This is a list of T cell receptor beta chains from one sample in a study of T cells in Graves' hyperthyroidism and ophthalmopathy. Via MiXCR, TCRdb re-called the multiplex PCR reads, giving one row per CDR3 protein. The data hold roughly 500,000 distinct CDR3 sequences, with about 45% observed a single time. Material: peripheral blood or thyroid tissue (not recorded which). The receptor set was obtained from an adult woman with Graves' disease, either hyperthyroidism or ophthalmopathy (not recorded which). The CDR3 runs from the conserved cysteine through the conserved F or W.

v_gene	j_gene	CDR3aa
TRBV5-4	TRBJ1-1	CASSLERDGDTEAFF
TRBV20-1	TRBJ1-5	CSARFRGSGNQPQHF
TRBV9	TRBJ2-2	CASSAARAANTGELFF
TRBV2	TRBJ1-2	CASSKEGQGAQGYTF
TRBV25-1	TRBJ1-1	CASSEALGRPNTEAFF
TRBV15	TRBJ2-1	CATSDRGSYNEQFF
TRBV29-1	TRBJ2-1	CSVVRDYSYNEQFF
TRBV20-1	TRBJ1-1	CSASTRGVGNTEAFF
TRBV7-6	TRBJ2-6	CASSSTPTGFSGANVLTF
TRBV20-1	TRBJ1-5	CSAQAGGETQHF
TRBV29-1	TRBJ2-7	CSVDTSYEQYF
TRBV19	TRBJ1-1	CASSLGAEYRATEAFF
TRBV2	TRBJ1-1	CATQQGVAEAFF
TRBV29-1	TRBJ2-7	CSALRGILPGAYEQYF
TRBV12-3/TRBV12-4	TRBJ1-1	CASSWAWAAFF
TRBV6-6	TRBJ2-7	CASSYSGTRGRRARGEQYF
TRBV28	TRBJ2-5	CASSLWGGTSGSRQETQYF
TRBV12-3/TRBV12-4	TRBJ2-5	CASSPRVGVETQYF
TRBV19	TRBJ1-2	CATFDYRTVYGYTF
TRBV2	TRBJ2-5	CASRSRTGQETQYF
TRBV29-1	TRBJ2-5	CSVERGGKETQYF
TRBV7-9	TRBJ1-1	CASSLLQATEAFF
TRBV14	TRBJ1-3	CASRYDSNSGNTIYF
TRBV28	TRBJ1-5	CASRTNQPQHF
TRBV5-1	TRBJ2-7	CASSDPGTFTEQYF
TRBV11-2	TRBJ1-1	CASNLVGKNTEAFF
TRBV7-6	TRBJ1-6	CASSSSPGTGGSPLHF
TRBV20-1	TRBJ1-5	CSAGGRATPSQHF
TRBV20-1	TRBJ2-7	CSASRQVSTSYEQYF
TRBV27	TRBJ1-2	CASSLIPDRARYGYTF
TRBV11-2	TRBJ1-1	CASSSYTDEVPPEAFF
TRBV7-8	TRBJ2-2	CASSLPREGANTGELFF
TRBV15	TRBJ1-2	CATGVYMGYTF
TRBV6-1	TRBJ1-5	CASSEHGYNQPQHF
TRBV19	TRBJ1-4	CASTLSTGAASSKLFF
TRBV10-2	TRBJ2-3	CASSTVDTQYF
TRBV7-9	TRBJ2-7	CASSEDVSYEQYF
TRBV7-9	TRBJ2-7	CASSWTGANYEQYF
TRBV20-1	TRBJ2-5	CSADRNSNQPQYF
TRBV11-2	TRBJ1-2	CASSGGQEIYGYTF
TRBV29-1	TRBJ2-2	CSVDRVGTGELFF
TRBV29-1	TRBJ2-7	CSVGLTTRYEQYF
TRBV7-9	TRBJ1-1	CASSTAGGNTEAFF
TRBV5-1	TRBJ1-4	CASSPGSNEKLFF
TRBV5-1	TRBJ1-1	CASSRWGDTEAFF
TRBV7-9	TRBJ1-1	CASSQDPTADTEAFF
TRBV7-7	TRBJ2-7	CASSLRAAGVYEQYF
TRBV12-3/TRBV12-4	TRBJ1-2	CASSPLDRGNYGYTF
TRBV24-1	TRBJ2-7	CSGRGLANYEQYF
TRBV9	TRBJ1-1	CASSESGTAEAFF
TRBV7-8	TRBJ2-1	CASSYGRLAGGDEQFF
TRBV6-5	TRBJ2-5	CASSYSSAGGETQYF
TRBV28	TRBJ1-6	CATGISPLHF
TRBV19	TRBJ2-1	CASSKLATNEQFF
TRBV6-1	TRBJ1-6	CASSLSGEDSPLHF
TRBV5-1	TRBJ2-3	CASSTTDTQYF
TRBV29-1	TRBJ2-5	CSPTGTPETQYF
TRBV5-1	TRBJ1-2	CASSPTGSSGYTF
TRBV20-1	TRBJ2-7	CSATDRTARYEQYF
TRBV20-1	TRBJ1-5	CSARRGSRSNQPQHF